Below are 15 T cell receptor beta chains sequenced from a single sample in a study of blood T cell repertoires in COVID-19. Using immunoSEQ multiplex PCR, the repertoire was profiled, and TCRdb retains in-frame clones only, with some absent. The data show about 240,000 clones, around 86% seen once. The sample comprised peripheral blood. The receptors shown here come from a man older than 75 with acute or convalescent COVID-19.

The CDR3 is CAIPGTVRTGELFF. For the CDR3, the DNA is TGTGCCATCCCGGGGACAGTGCGAACCGGGGAGCTGTTTTTT. The chain links TRBV7-9 to TRBJ2-2, with TRBD1 matching 7 bases. Germline V lookup: CDR1 SEHNR, CDR2 FQNEAQ (reference sequence). The V gene end was trimmed by 10 bases and the J gene end by 5 bases; junction bases not matched to a gene: 10. This CDR3 comprises 14 residues.

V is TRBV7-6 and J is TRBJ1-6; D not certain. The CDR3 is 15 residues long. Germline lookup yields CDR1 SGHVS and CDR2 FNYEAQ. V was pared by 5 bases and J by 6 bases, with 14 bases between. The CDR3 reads CASSREAPGNSPLHF. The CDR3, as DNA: TGTGCCAGCAGCCGTGAGGCTCCTGGTAATTCACCCCTCCACTTT.

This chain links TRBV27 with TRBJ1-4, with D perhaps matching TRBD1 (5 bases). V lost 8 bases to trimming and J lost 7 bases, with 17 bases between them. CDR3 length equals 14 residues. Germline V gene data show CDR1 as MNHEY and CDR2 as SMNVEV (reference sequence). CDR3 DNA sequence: TGTGCCAGCGGATTCCAGGGCATGGGTGAAAAACTGTTTTTT. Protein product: CASGFQGMGEKLFF.

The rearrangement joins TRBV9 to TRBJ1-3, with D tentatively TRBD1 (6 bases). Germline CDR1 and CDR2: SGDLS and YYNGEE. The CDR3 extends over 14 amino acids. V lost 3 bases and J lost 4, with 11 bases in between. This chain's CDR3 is CASSDTGSGNTIYF. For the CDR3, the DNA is TGTGCCAGCAGCGACACAGGGAGCGGAAACACCATATATTTT. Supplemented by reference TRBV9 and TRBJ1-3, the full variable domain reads DSGVTQTPKHLITATGQRVTLRCSPRSGDLSVYWYQQSLDQGLQFLIQYYNGEERAKGNILERFSAQQFPDLHSELNLSSLELGDSALYFCASSDTGSGNTIYFGEGSWLTVV.

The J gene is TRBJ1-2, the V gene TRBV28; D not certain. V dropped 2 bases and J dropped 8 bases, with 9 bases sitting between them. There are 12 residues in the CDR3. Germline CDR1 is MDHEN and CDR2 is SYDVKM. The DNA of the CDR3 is TGTGCCAGCAGTTTAGCGGGAGGCGGCTACACCTTC. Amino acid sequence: CASSLAGGGYTF.

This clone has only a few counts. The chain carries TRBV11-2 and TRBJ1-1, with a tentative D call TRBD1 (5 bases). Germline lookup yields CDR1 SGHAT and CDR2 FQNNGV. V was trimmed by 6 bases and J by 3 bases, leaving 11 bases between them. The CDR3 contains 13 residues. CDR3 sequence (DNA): TGTGCCAGCAGGGGCGGGGGATACACTGAAGCTTTCTTT. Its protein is CASRGGGYTEAFF.

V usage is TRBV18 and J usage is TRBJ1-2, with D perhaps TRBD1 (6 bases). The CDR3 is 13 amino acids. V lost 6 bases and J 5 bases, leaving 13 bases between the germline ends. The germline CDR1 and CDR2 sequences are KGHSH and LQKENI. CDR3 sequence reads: CASSPFQGYGYTF. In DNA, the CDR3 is TGTGCCAGCTCCCCCTTCCAGGGGTATGGCTACACCTTC. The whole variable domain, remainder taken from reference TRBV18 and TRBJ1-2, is NAGVMQNPRHLVRRRGQEARLRCSPMKGHSHVYWYRQLPEEGLKFMVYLQKENIIDESGMPKERFSAEFPKEGPSILRIQQVVRGDSAAYFCASSPFQGYGYTFGSGTRLTVV.

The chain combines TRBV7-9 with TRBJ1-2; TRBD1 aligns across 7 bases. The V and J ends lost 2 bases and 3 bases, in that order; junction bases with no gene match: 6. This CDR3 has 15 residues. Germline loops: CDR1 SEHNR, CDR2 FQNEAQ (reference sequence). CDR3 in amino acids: CASSLSSRGYYGYTF. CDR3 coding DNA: TGTGCCAGCAGCTTATCGTCCAGGGGGTACTATGGCTACACCTTC.

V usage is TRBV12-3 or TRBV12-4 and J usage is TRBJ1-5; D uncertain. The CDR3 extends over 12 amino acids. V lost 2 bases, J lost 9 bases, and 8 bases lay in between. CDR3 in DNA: TGTGCCAGCAGTTTACTACCCGGGCCCCAGCATTTT. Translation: CASSLLPGPQHF.

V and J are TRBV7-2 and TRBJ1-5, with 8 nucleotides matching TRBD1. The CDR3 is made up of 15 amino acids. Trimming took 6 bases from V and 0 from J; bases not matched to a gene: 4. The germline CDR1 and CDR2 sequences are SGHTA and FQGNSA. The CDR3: CASRLTGGSNQPQHF. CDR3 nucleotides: TGTGCCAGCAGACTAACAGGGGGTAGCAATCAGCCCCAGCATTTT. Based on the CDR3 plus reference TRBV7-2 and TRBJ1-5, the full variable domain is GAGVSQSPSNKVTEKGKDVELRCDPISGHTALYWYRQSLGQGLEFLIYFQGNSAPDKSGLPSDRFSAERTGGSVSTLTIQRTQQEDSAVYLCASRLTGGSNQPQHFGDGTRLSIL.

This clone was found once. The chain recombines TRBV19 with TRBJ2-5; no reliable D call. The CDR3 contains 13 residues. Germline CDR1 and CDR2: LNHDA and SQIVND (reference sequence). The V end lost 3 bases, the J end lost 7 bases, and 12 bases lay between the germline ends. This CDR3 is CASSISLRGTQYF. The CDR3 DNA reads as TGTGCCAGTAGTATCTCCCTTAGAGGGACCCAGTACTTC.

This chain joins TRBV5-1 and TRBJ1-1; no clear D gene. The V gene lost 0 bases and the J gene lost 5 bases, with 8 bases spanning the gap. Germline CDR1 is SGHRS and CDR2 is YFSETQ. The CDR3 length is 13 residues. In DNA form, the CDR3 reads TGCGCCAGCAGCTTGGATGGAGGGACTGAAGCTTTCTTT. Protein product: CASSLDGGTEAFF.

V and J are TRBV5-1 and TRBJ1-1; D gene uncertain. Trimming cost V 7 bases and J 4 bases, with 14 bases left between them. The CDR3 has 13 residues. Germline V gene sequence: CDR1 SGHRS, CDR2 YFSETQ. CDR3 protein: CASHQDSTTEAFF. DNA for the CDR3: TGCGCCAGCCACCAGGACTCCACCACTGAAGCTTTCTTT.

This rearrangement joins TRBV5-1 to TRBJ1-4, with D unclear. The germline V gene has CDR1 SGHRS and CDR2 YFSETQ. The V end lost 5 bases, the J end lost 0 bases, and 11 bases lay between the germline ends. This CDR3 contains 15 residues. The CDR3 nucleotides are TGCGCCAGCAGTCCTAGTCCAACAACTAATGAAAAACTGTTTTTT. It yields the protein CASSPSPTTNEKLFF.

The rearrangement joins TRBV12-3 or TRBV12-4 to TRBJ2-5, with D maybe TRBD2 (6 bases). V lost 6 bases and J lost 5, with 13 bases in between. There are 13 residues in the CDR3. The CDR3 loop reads CASRDPGRETQYF. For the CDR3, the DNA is TGTGCCAGCAGAGATCCGGGGAGGGAGACCCAGTACTTC.